The entry below gives a single T cell receptor beta chain sequence along with its context. Its antigen is undetermined. Libraries were prepared by immunoSEQ multiplex PCR; TCRdb keeps only in-frame clonotypes and omits some of them. The profile shows some 160,000 clones, around 94% of them singletons. This sample was taken from a study of T cell responses to AZD1222 COVID-19 vaccine. This CDR3 is 13 amino acids long. Germline values: CDR1 SGHVS, CDR2 FNYEAQ. Trimming cost V 6 bases and J 6 bases, with 14 bases left between them. Study results and limitations: There were mostly white British donors and more females than males, and clonal diversity was possibly underestimated. At baseline, just a handful of AZD1222 recipients tested seropositive. Spike-wide vaccine-associated CD4 TCRs dominated at 160-218 and 743-854. Nearly half of unique spike-specific TCRs reportedly avoided B.1.351 and B.1.1.7 mutated regions.

This TCR came from an adult in good health. Sequenced here: peripheral blood, sampled on day 0 of AZD1222 vaccination. The genes are TRBV7-6 and TRBJ1-2, with D tentatively TRBD1 (5 bases). This chain's CDR3 is CASRQTDAHGYTF. The CDR3, as DNA: TGTGCCAGCAGACAGACAGATGCCCATGGCTACACCTTC. The full variable domain, with the rest looked up from reference TRBV7-6 and TRBJ1-2, is GAGVSQSPRYKVTKRGQDVALRCDPISGHVSLYWYRQALGQGPEFLTYFNYEAQQDKSGLPNDRFSAERPEGSISTLTIQRTEQRDSAMYRCASRQTDAHGYTFGSGTRLTVV.